Presented here are 3 T cell receptor beta chains from one specimen sequenced in a study of OX40 agonist ivuxolimab in advanced cancers. Sequenced by immunoSEQ multiplex PCR; TCRdb stores in-frame clones only, minus some. The sample shows about 35,000 clones, around 90% of them seen only once. The material sequenced was CD4+ or CD8+ T cells sorted from blood, taken in a trial of the OX40 agonist ivuxolimab. These receptors all come from an adult with an advanced solid tumor such as melanoma, head and neck, liver or kidney cancer.

The CDR3 nucleotides are TGTGCCAGCAGCCAACTGGACCGTCCTCTCGGGACCCAGTACTTC. It yields the protein CASSQLDRPLGTQYF. V gene TRBV14 combines with J gene TRBJ2-5, with D unresolved. The CDR3 sequence is 15 residues long. With 2 bases removed from V and 7 bases from J, the gap between germline ends came to 17 bases. Germline V gives CDR1 SGHDN, CDR2 FVKESK.

The chain carries TRBV27 and TRBJ1-3; 7 bases are shared with TRBD1. The CDR3 contains 17 residues. In germline, CDR1 is MNHEY, CDR2 SMNVEV (reference sequence). V shed 8 bases, J shed 1 base, and the junction held 14 bases outside the gene matches. The CDR3 loop is CASPNQGGLGSGNTIYF. CDR3 DNA sequence: TGTGCCAGCCCCAATCAGGGGGGCCTGGGATCTGGAAACACCATATATTTT.

The chain employs TRBV7-8 and TRBJ2-1; 12 bases line up with TRBD2. Germline V gives CDR1 SGHVS, CDR2 FQNEAQ. The CDR3 is 18 residues long. V shed 5 bases and J 6 bases; nucleotides not matched to a gene: 14. CDR3 region: CASSPPIRLAGAFNEQFF. CDR3 DNA sequence: TGTGCCAGCAGCCCCCCTATTCGACTAGCGGGAGCATTCAATGAGCAGTTCTTC.